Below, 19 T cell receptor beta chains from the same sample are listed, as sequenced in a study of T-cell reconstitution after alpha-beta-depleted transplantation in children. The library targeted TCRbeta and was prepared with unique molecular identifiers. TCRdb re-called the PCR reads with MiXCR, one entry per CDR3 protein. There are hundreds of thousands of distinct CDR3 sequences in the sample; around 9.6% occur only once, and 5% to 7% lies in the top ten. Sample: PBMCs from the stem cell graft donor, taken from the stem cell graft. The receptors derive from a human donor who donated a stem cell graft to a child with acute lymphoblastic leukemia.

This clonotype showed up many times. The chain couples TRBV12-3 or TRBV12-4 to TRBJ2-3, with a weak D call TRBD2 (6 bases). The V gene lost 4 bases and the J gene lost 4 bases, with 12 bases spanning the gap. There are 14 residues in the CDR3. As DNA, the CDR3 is TGTGCCAGCAGTTCGGGACCTAGCGCAGATACGCAGTATTTT. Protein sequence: CASSSGPSADTQYF.

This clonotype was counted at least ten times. This CDR3 reads CASSLAQGSWDEKLFF. DNA for the CDR3: TGTGCCAGCAGTTTAGCCCAGGGAAGTTGGGATGAAAAACTGTTTTTT. The chain has TRBV12-3 or TRBV12-4 and TRBJ1-4, with a tentative D call TRBD1 (5 bases). The CDR3 is 16 residues long. The V gene lost 0 bases and the J gene lost 6 bases, with 14 bases spanning the gap.

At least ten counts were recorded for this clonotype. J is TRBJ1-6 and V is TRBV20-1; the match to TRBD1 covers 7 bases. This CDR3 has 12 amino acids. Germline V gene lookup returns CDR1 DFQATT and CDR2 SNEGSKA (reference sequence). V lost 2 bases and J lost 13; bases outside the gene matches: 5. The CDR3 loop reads CSARQGEGPLHF. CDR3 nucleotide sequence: TGCAGTGCTAGACAGGGGGAAGGGCCCCTCCACTTT.

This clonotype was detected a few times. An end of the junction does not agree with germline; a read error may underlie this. The CDR3 loop reads CASSLVVAGGDF. The CDR3 nucleotides read TGTGCCAGCAGCTTAGTGGTAGCGGGGGGTGATTTT. The chain joins TRBV7-9 to TRBJ2-3, with 10 nucleotides matching TRBD2. The CDR3 is made up of 12 amino acids. Germline V CDR1 and CDR2: SEHNR, FQNEAQ (reference sequence). The full variable domain, in which reference TRBV7-9 and TRBJ2-3 provide the parts outside the CDR3, is DTGVSQNPRHKITKRGQNVTFRCDPISEHNRLYWYRQTLGQGPEFLTYFQNEAQLEKSRLLSDRFSAERPKGSFSTLEIQRTEQGDSAMYLCASSLVVAGGDFGPGTRLTVL.

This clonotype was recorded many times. The CDR3 reads CASSLVSLAKNIQYF. The CDR3, as DNA: TGTGCCAGCAGCTTAGTCAGTCTAGCCAAAAACATTCAGTACTTC. The gene calls are TRBV11-2 and TRBJ2-4, with D unclear. Trimming stripped 1 base from V and 0 bases from J, with 7 bases between. The CDR3 sequence is 15 residues long. Germline CDR1 reads SGHAT; CDR2 reads FQNNGV.

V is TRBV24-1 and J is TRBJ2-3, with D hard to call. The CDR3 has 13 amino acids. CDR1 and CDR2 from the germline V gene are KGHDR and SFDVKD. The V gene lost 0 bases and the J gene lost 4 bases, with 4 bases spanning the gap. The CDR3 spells CATSDLLADTQYF. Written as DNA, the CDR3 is TGTGCCACCAGTGATTTGCTTGCAGATACGCAGTATTTT.

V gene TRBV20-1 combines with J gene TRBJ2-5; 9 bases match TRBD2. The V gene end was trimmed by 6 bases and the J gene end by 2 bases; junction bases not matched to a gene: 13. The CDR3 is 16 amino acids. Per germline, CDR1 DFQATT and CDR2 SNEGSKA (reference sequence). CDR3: CSASPAGGISQETQYF. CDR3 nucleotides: TGCAGTGCCTCCCCAGCGGGGGGAATATCACAAGAGACCCAGTACTTC.

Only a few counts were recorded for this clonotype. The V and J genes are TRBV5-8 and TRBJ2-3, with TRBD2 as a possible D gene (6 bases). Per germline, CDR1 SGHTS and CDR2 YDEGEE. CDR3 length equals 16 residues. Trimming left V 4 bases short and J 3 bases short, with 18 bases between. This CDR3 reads CASSPPGTSGTDTQYF. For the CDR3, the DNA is TGTGCCAGCAGCCCGCCGGGGACCAGCGGGACAGATACGCAGTATTTT.

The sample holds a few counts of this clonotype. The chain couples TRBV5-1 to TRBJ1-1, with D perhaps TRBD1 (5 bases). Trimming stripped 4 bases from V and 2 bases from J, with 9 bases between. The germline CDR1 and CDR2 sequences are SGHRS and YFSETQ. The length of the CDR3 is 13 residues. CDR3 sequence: CASSPQDNTEAFF. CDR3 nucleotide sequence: TGCGCCAGCAGCCCACAGGACAACACTGAAGCTTTCTTT.

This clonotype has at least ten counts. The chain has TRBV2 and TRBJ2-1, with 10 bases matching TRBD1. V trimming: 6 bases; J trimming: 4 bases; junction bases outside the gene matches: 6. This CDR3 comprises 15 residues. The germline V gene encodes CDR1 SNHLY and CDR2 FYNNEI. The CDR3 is CASRKDRGNYNEQFF. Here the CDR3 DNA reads TGTGCCAGCAGAAAGGACAGGGGGAATTACAATGAGCAGTTCTTC.

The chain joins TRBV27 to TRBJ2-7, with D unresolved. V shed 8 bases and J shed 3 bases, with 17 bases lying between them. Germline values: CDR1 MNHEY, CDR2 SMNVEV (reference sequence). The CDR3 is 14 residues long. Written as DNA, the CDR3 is TGTGCCAGCCGAAATGCCCGTGGGGTCTACGAGCAGTACTTC. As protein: CASRNARGVYEQYF.

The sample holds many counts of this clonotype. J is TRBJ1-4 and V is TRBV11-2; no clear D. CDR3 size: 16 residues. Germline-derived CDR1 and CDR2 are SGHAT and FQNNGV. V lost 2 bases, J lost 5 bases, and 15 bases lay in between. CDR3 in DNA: TGTGCCAGCAGCTTAAGCCATGCCGGGCTAAATGAAAAACTGTTTTTT. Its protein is CASSLSHAGLNEKLFF.

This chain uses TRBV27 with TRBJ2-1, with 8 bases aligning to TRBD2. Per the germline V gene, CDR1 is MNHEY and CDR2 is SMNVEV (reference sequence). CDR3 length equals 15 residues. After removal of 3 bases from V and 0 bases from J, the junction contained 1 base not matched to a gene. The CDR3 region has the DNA TGTGCCAGCAGTTTTGCGGGAGGCTCCTACAATGAGCAGTTCTTC. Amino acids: CASSFAGGSYNEQFF.

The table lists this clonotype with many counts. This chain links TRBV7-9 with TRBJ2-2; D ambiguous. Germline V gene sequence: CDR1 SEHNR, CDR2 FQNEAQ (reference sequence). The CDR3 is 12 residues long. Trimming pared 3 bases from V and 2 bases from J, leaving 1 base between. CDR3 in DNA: TGTGCCAGCAGCTTTAACACCGGGGAGCTGTTTTTT. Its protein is CASSFNTGELFF. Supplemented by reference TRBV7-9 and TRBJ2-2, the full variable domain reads DTGVSQNPRHKITKRGQNVTFRCDPISEHNRLYWYRQTLGQGPEFLTYFQNEAQLEKSRLLSDRFSAERPKGSFSTLEIQRTEQGDSAMYLCASSFNTGELFFGEGSRLTVL.

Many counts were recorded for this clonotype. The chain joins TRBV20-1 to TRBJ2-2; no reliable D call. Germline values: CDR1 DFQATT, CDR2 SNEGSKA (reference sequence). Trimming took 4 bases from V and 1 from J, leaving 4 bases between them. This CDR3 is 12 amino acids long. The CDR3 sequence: CSATENTGELFF. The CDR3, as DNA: TGCAGTGCTACGGAGAACACCGGGGAGCTGTTTTTT.

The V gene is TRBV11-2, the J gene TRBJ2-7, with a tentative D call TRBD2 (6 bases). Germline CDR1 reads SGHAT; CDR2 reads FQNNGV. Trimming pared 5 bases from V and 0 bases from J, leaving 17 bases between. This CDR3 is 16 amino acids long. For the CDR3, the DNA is TGTGCCAGCAGCGACCCGTTAGCGGCGAGCTCCTACGAGCAGTACTTC. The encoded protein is CASSDPLAASSYEQYF.

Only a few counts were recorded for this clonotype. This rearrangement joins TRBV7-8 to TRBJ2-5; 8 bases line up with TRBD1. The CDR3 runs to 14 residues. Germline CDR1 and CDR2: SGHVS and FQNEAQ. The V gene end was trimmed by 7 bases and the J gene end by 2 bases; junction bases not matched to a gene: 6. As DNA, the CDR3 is TGTGCCAGCAAACTACAGGGGGTTCAAGAGACCCAGTACTTC. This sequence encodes CASKLQGVQETQYF.

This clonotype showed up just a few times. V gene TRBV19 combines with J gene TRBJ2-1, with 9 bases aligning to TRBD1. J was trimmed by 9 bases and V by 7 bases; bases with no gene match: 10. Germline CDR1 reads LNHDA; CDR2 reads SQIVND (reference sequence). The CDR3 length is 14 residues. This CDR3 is CASTKWTGAAEQFF. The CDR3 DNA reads TGTGCCAGTACCAAGTGGACAGGGGCGGCTGAGCAGTTCTTC.

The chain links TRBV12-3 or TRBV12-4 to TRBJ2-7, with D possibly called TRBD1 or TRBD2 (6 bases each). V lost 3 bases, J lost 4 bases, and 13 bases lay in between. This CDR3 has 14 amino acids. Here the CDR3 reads CASSLEGEGYEQYF. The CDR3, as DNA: TGTGCCAGCAGTTTGGAGGGGGAAGGGTACGAGCAGTACTTC.